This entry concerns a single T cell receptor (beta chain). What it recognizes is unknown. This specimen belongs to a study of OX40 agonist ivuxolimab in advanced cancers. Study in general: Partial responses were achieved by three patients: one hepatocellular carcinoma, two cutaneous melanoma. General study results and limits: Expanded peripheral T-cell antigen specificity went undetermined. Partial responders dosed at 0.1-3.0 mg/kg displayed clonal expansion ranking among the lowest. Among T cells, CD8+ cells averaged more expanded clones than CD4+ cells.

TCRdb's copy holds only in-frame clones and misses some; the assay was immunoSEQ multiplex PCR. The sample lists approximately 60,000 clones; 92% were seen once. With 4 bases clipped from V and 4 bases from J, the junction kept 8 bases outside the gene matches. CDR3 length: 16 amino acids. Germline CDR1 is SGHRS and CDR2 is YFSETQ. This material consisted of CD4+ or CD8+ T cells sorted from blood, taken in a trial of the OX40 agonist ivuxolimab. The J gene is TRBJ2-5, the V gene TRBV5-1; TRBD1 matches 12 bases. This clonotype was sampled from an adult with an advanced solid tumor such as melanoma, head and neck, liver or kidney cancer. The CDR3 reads CASSLGQGAGGETQYF. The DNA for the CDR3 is TGCGCCAGCAGCCTGGGACAGGGGGCGGGAGGAGAGACCCAGTACTTC.